Shown below are 8 T cell receptor beta chains from a single sample sequenced in a study of shared clonotypes between healthy human individuals. This table comes from immunoSEQ multiplex PCR, and its TCRdb copy is limited to in-frame clones, with some not included. The table includes 600,000 to 750,000 clones, 55% to 75% detected once. The sequenced sample was memory CD4+ T cells sorted from blood. Indicated subset: CD45RA-negative fraction. All receptors derive from a woman between 25 and 40 years old in good health.

V gene TRBV29-1 combines with J gene TRBJ1-2; 10 bases fit TRBD1. V lost 6 bases to trimming and J lost 5 bases; unmatched junction nucleotides: 12. The CDR3 length is 15 residues. Germline V lookup: CDR1 SQVTM, CDR2 ANQGSEA. The DNA for the CDR3 is TGCAGCGTCGTACATAGGACAGGGGGTAAGTATGGCTACACCTTC. Translated, it gives CSVVHRTGGKYGYTF.

The chain combines TRBV6-5 with TRBJ2-1, with 10 nucleotides matching TRBD2. Germline trimming cut 6 bases from V and 7 bases from J; bases unmatched to any gene: 6. This CDR3 region has 14 residues. Germline V gives CDR1 MNHEY, CDR2 SVGAGI. The CDR3 region is CASRATSGVNEQFF. CDR3 bases: TGTGCCAGCAGAGCCACTAGCGGGGTAAATGAGCAGTTCTTC.

This chain uses TRBV2 with TRBJ2-7, with D perhaps given as TRBD1 or TRBD2 (5 bases each). The CDR3 has 11 residues. Germline CDR1 and CDR2: SNHLY and FYNNEI. Trimming pared 8 bases from V and 3 bases from J, leaving 8 bases between. The CDR3 reads CASGDVYEQYF. CDR3 nucleotides: TGTGCCAGCGGGGACGTCTACGAGCAGTACTTC. Complete variable domain (other parts from reference TRBV2 and TRBJ2-7): EPEVTQTPSHQVTQMGQEVILRCVPISNHLYFYWYRQILGQKVEFLVSFYNNEISEKSEIFDDQFSVERPDGSNFTLKIRSTKLEDSAMYFCASGDVYEQYFGPGTRLTVT.

The DNA for the CDR3 is TGTGCCAGCAGTGAATTCGGGGGGCCCGGGGAGCTGTTTTTT. Translated: CASSEFGGPGELFF. This sequence joins TRBV25-1 and TRBJ2-2; perhaps TRBD2 as D (7 bases). The germline CDR1 and CDR2 sequences are MGHDK and SYGVNS. This CDR3 spans 14 amino acids. V was shortened by 1 base and J by 6 bases, with 9 bases between the two germline ends.

The rearrangement links TRBV30 to TRBJ2-1, with TRBD2 matching over 13 bases. V shed 2 bases, J shed 9 bases, and the junction held 10 bases outside the gene matches. From germline, CDR1 is GTSNPN and CDR2 SVGIG (reference sequence). The CDR3 is 16 residues long. The CDR3 DNA is TGTGCCTGGAGTCCTTCTACTAGCGGGAGGGCCGGTGAGCAGTTCTTC. Amino acids: CAWSPSTSGRAGEQFF. Full variable domain (missing parts from reference TRBV30 and TRBJ2-1): SQTIHQWPATLVQPVGSPLSLECTVEGTSNPNLYWYRQAAGRGLQLLFYSVGIGQISSEVPQNLSASRPQDRQFILSSKKLLLSDSGFYLCAWSPSTSGRAGEQFFGPGTRLTVL.

This rearrangement joins TRBV4-2 to TRBJ2-6, with D possibly called TRBD1 or TRBD2 (6 bases each). This CDR3 has 16 residues. Trimming pared 4 bases from V and 1 base from J, leaving 11 bases between. The germline V gene encodes CDR1 LGHNA and CDR2 YNFKEQ. The chain's CDR3 is CASSRRGGSGANVLTF. Here the CDR3 DNA reads TGTGCCAGCAGCCGTCGAGGGGGGTCTGGGGCCAACGTCCTGACTTTC.

The rearrangement links TRBV5-1 to TRBJ2-7; 13 nucleotides match TRBD2. Germline V gives CDR1 SGHRS, CDR2 YFSETQ. V lost 4 bases, J lost 1 base, and 11 bases stayed unmatched. The CDR3 length is 18 residues. Written as DNA, the CDR3 is TGCGCCAGCAGCCGGAGGACTAGCGGGGGACCTTTATCCTACGAGCAGTACTTC. The encoded protein is CASSRRTSGGPLSYEQYF.

A word on this clone: A much larger clone sits a single nucleotide away, making a read error possible. The gene calls are TRBV4-1 and TRBJ1-5, with D possibly being TRBD1 (6 bases). The germline gives CDR1 MGHRA, CDR2 YSYEKL. The germline V and J ends were trimmed by 0 bases and 6 bases, with 9 bases remaining between them. The CDR3 extends over 14 amino acids. The CDR3 region is CASSQDTGTQPQHF. CDR3 nucleotides: TGCGCCAGCAGCCAAGATACAGGGACTCAGCCCCAGCATTTT.